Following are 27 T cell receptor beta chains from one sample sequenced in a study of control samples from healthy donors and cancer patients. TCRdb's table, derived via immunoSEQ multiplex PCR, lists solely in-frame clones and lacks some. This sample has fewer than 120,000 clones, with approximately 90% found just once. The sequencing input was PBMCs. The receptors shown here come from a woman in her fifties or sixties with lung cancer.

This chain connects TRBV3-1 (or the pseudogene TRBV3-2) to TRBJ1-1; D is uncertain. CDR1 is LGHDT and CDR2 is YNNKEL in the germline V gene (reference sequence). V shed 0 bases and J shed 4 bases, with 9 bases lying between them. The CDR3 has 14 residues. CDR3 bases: TGTGCCAGCAGCCAAGATAAGAGGAGCACTGAAGCTTTCTTT. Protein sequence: CASSQDKRSTEAFF.

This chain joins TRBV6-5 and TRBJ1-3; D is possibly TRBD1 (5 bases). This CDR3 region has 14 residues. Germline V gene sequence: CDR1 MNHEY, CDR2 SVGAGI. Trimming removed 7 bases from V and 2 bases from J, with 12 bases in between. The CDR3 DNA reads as TGTGCCAGCACCGCCGGGGGTACTGGAAACACCATATATTTT. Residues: CASTAGGTGNTIYF.

CDR3 DNA: TGTGCCAGCAGTTCCGAGGCGCAACCCTATGGCTACACCTTC. Translation: CASSSEAQPYGYTF. This rearrangement joins TRBV6-6 to TRBJ1-2; D ambiguous. Trimming left V 4 bases short and J 4 bases short, with 13 bases between. The CDR3 has 14 residues. Germline loops: CDR1 MNHNY, CDR2 SVGAGI (reference sequence).

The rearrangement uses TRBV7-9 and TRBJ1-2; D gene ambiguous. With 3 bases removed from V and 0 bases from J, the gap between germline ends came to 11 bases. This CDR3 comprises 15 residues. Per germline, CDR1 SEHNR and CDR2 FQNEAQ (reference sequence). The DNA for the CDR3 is TGTGCCAGCAGCTTCCCCCCCCCTACTAACTATGGCTACACCTTC. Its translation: CASSFPPPTNYGYTF. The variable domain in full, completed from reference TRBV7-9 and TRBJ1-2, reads DTGVSQNPRHKITKRGQNVTFRCDPISEHNRLYWYRQTLGQGPEFLTYFQNEAQLEKSRLLSDRFSAERPKGSFSTLEIQRTEQGDSAMYLCASSFPPPTNYGYTFGSGTRLTVV.

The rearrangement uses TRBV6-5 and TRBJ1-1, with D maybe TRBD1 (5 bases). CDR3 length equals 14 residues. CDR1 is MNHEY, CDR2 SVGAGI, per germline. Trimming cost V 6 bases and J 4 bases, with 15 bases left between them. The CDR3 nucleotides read TGTGCCAGCAGCTTCTCAGGGAGCGGCACTGAAGCTTTCTTT. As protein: CASSFSGSGTEAFF.

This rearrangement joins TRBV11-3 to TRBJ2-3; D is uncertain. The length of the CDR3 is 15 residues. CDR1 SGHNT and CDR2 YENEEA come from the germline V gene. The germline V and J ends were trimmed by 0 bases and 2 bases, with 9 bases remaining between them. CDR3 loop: CASSLDDTFTDTQYF. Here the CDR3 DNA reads TGTGCCAGCAGCTTAGATGACACTTTCACAGATACGCAGTATTTT.

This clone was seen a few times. The CDR3 nucleotides read TGTGCCAGTAGTCCGGACCGGTCCCGACCGTACCATGGCTACACCTTC. Its protein is CASSPDRSRPYHGYTF. This chain connects TRBV19 to TRBJ1-2; D not certain. The V gene lost 5 bases and the J gene lost 6 bases, with 22 bases spanning the gap. Germline CDR1 LNHDA, CDR2 SQIVND (reference sequence). The CDR3 length is 16 residues.

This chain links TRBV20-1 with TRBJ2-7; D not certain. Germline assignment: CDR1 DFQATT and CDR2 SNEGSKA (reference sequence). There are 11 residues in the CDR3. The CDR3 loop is CSLISSYEQYF. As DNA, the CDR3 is TGCAGCCTCATTAGCTCCTACGAGCAGTACTTC.

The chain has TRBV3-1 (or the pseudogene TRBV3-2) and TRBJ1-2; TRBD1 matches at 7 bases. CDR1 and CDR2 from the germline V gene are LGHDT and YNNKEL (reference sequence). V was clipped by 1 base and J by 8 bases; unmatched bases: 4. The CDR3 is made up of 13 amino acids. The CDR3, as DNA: TGTGCCAGCAGCCAAGGACAGGGCGGCGGCTACACCTTC. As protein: CASSQGQGGGYTF.

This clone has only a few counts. The CDR3 sequence is CASSLYADSPLHF. The DNA of the CDR3 is TGTGCCAGCAGTTTATATGCGGATTCACCCCTCCACTTT. V usage is TRBV6-5 and J usage is TRBJ1-6; D unresolved. Germline CDR1 reads MNHEY; CDR2 reads SVGAGI. Trimming left V 4 bases short and J 8 bases short, with 9 bases between. CDR3 length equals 13 residues.

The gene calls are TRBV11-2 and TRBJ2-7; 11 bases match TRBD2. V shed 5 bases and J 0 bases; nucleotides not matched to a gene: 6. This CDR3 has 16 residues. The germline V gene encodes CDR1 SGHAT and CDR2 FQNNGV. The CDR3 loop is CASSKIAGGSSYEQYF. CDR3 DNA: TGTGCCAGCAGCAAAATAGCGGGGGGGAGCTCCTACGAGCAGTACTTC.

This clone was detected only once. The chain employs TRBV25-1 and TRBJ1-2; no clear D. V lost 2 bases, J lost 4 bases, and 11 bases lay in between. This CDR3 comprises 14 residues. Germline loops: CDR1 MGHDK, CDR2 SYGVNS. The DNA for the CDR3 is TGTGCCAGCAGTGAAAAACAAACACTCTATGGCTACACCTTC. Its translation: CASSEKQTLYGYTF.

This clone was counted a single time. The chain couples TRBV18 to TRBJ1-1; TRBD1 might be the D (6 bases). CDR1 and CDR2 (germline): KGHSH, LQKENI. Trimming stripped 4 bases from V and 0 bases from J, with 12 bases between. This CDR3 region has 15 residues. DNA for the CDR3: TGTGCCAGCTCACTCCGGACAGAGATGAACACTGAAGCTTTCTTT. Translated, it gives CASSLRTEMNTEAFF. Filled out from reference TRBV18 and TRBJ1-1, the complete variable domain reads NAGVMQNPRHLVRRRGQEARLRCSPMKGHSHVYWYRQLPEEGLKFMVYLQKENIIDESGMPKERFSAEFPKEGPSILRIQQVVRGDSAAYFCASSLRTEMNTEAFFGQGTRLTVV.

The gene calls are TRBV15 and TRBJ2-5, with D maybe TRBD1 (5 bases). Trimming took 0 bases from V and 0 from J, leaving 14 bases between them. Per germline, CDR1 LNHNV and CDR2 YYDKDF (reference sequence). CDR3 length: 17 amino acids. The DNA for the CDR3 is TGTGCCACCAGCAGAGAATCGTGGGGCCAGTACCAAGAGACCCAGTACTTC. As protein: CATSRESWGQYQETQYF.

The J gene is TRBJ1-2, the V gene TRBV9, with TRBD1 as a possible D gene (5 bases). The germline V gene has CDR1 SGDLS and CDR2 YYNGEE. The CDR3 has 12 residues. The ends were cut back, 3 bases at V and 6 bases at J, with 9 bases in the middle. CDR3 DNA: TGTGCCAGCAGCGGAGACAGAAATGGCTACACCTTC. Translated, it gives CASSGDRNGYTF.

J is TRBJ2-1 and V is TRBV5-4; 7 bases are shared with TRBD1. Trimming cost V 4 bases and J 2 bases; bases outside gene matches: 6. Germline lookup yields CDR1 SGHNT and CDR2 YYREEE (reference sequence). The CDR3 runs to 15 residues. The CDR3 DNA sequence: TGTGCCAGCAGCAGTTTCGGACAGGCCTACAATGAGCAGTTCTTC. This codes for CASSSFGQAYNEQFF.

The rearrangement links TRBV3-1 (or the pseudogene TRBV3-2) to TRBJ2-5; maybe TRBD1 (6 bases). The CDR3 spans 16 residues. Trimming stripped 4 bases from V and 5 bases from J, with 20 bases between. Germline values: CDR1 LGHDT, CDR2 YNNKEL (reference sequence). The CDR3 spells CASSPVTPDSLETQYF. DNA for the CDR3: TGTGCCAGCAGCCCAGTCACCCCGGACAGTCTGGAGACCCAGTACTTC.

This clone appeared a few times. CDR3 in amino acids: CASSGGETQYF. DNA of the CDR3: TGTGCCAGCTCAGGGGGAGAGACCCAGTACTTC. The V and J genes are TRBV18 and TRBJ2-5; TRBD1 or TRBD2 may be the D gene (5 bases each). CDR1 KGHSH and CDR2 LQKENI come from the germline V gene. This CDR3 region has 11 residues. The ends were cut back, 5 bases at V and 4 bases at J, with 5 bases in the middle. Together with reference TRBV18 and TRBJ2-5, the CDR3 gives the full variable domain: NAGVMQNPRHLVRRRGQEARLRCSPMKGHSHVYWYRQLPEEGLKFMVYLQKENIIDESGMPKERFSAEFPKEGPSILRIQQVVRGDSAAYFCASSGGETQYFGPGTRLLVL.

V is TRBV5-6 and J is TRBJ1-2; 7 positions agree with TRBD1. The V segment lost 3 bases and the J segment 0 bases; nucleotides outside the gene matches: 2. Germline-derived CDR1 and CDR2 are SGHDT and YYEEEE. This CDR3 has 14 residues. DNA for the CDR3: TGTGCCAGCAGCTGGGACAGATCTAACTATGGCTACACCTTC. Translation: CASSWDRSNYGYTF. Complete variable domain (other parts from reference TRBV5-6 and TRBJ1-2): DAGVTQSPTHLIKTRGQQVTLRCSPKSGHDTVSWYQQALGQGPQFIFQYYEEEERQRGNFPDRFSGHQFPNYSSELNVNALLLGDSALYLCASSWDRSNYGYTFGSGTRLTVV.

DNA of the CDR3: TGTGCCATCAGTGGAGAACTACGGGGTCTGAACACCGGGGAGCTGTTTTTT. Residues: CAISGELRGLNTGELFF. This sequence joins TRBV10-3 and TRBJ2-2; tentative D call: TRBD2 (5 bases). V was shortened by 4 bases and J by 1 base, with 16 bases between the two germline ends. Germline V gene lookup returns CDR1 ENHRY and CDR2 SYGVKD. The CDR3 spans 17 residues.

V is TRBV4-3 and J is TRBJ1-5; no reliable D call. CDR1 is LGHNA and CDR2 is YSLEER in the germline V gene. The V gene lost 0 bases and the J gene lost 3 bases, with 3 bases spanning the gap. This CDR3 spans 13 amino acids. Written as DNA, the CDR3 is TGCGCCAGCAGCCAAGACGTCAATCAGCCCCAGCATTTT. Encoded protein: CASSQDVNQPQHF.

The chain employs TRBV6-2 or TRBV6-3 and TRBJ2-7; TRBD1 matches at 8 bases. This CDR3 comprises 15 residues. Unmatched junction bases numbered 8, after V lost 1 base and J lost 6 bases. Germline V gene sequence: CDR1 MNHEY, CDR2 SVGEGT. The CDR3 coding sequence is TGTGCCAGCAGTTACTTGGGGACAGGAAACTCCGAGCAGTACTTC. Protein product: CASSYLGTGNSEQYF.

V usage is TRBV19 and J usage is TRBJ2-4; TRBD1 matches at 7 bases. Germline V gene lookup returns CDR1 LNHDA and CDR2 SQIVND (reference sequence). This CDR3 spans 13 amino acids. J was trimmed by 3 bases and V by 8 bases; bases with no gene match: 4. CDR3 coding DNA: TGTGCCAGTGTGGGGGACAGCAAAAACATTCAGTACTTC. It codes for CASVGDSKNIQYF.

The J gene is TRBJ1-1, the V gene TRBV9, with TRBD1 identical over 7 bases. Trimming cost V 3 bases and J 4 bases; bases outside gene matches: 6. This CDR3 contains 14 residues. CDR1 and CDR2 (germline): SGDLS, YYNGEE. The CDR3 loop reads CASSATGVGTEAFF. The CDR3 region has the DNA TGTGCCAGCAGCGCAACAGGGGTCGGCACTGAAGCTTTCTTT.

CDR3 residues: CASTPQGARNEKLFF. In DNA, the CDR3 is TGTGCCAGCACCCCACAGGGGGCCCGTAATGAAAAACTGTTTTTT. V and J are TRBV6-2 or TRBV6-3 and TRBJ1-4, with TRBD1 identical over 9 bases. Looked up from germline, CDR1 is MNHEY and CDR2 is SVGEGT. Losses at the gene ends were 7 bases for V and 4 bases for J; bases not matched to a gene: 7. The length of the CDR3 is 15 residues.

The CDR3, as DNA: TGTGCCAGCTCTCTAGCGGGGGGGCTCTTCTATGAGCAGTTCTTC. Translating it yields CASSLAGGLFYEQFF. The V and J genes are TRBV18 and TRBJ2-1, with 12 bases that match TRBD2. The junction had 8 bases not matched to a gene; V was cut back by 6 bases and J by 8 bases. The CDR3 is 15 residues long. CDR1 KGHSH and CDR2 LQKENI come from the germline V gene.

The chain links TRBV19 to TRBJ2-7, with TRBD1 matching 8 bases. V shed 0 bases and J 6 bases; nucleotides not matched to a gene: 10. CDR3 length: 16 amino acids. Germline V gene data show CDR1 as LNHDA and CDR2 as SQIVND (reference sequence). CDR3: CASSIDLAQGAGEQYF. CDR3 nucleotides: TGTGCCAGTAGTATAGACCTGGCCCAGGGGGCCGGCGAGCAGTACTTC.